The entry below gives a single TCR beta chain sequence along with its context. The V gene end was trimmed by 5 bases and the J gene end by 2 bases; junction bases not matched to a gene: 16. The CDR3 covers 18 residues. A second PCR, run for roughly 7 to 11 cycles, used a sample-barcoded 5' primer plus a J-beta primer mix. A 12-random-nucleotide template-switch adaptor tagged each cDNA molecule. MiXCR, applied by TCRdb to the 5' RACE reads, yields one record per CDR3 protein. In the table there are fewer than 600,000 distinct CDR3 sequences, 27% of which are singletons. The data originate from a study of blood T cells in healthy people across ages. The sample also formed part of further work on T cells of mothers and their children. Per that paper: Slightly, though not significantly, more overlap was seen in related than in unrelated mother-child pairs. Researchers found no T cell clones that were persistent and microchimeric.

The source of this sequence is a boy aged 2 to 9 in good health. The rearrangement links TRBV12-3 or TRBV12-4 to TRBJ2-5; TRBD2 agrees at 8 bases. Sequenced: blood. The chain's CDR3 is CASSLNRASGHPQETQYF. The CDR3 nucleotides read TGTGCCAGCAGTCTCAATCGGGCTAGCGGGCACCCTCAAGAGACCCAGTACTTC.